Listed below are T cell receptor beta chains from one sample, sequenced in a study of OX40 agonist ivuxolimab in advanced cancers. Sequencing was performed with immunoSEQ multiplex PCR; in TCRdb, only in-frame clones are kept and a portion is missing. Of tens of thousands of clones in the sample, 75% to 85% were seen once. The specimen comprised CD4+ or CD8+ T cells sorted from blood, sampled in a trial of the OX40 agonist ivuxolimab. All receptors derive from an adult with an advanced solid tumor such as melanoma, head and neck, liver or kidney cancer. Both conserved end residues are part of each CDR3. D genes are given only for firm matches. Clone size is given for some rows only: seen once, a few or many times, or a class if the clone is expanded.

J	D	size	V	CDR3	DNA
TRBJ1-1	TRBD1	few	TRBV10-1	CASSRDSSNTEAFF	TGCGCCAGCAGCCGGGACAGCTCGAACACTGAAGCTTTCTTT
TRBJ1-1	-	-	TRBV7-8	CASSLTTEAFF	TGTGCCAGCAGCTTGACCACTGAAGCTTTCTTT
TRBJ1-5	TRBD1	-	TRBV19	CASKARSGQDDQPQHF	TGTGCCAGTAAAGCAAGGTCTGGACAGGACGATCAGCCCCAGCATTTT
TRBJ2-7	TRBD2	-	TRBV18	CASSPPLTGGKLYEQYF	TGTGCCAGCTCACCACCACTGACGGGGGGTAAACTCTACGAGCAGTACTTC
TRBJ1-2	-	-	TRBV5-4	CASSFLQGYTF	TGTGCCAGCAGCTTTTTACAGGGCTACACCTTC
TRBJ1-2	-	-	TRBV4-1	CASSYRFGPNYGYTF	TGCGCCAGCAGCTACCGCTTTGGACCCAACTATGGCTACACCTTC
TRBJ2-1	-	-	TRBV6-5	CASSPGTVPPEQFF	TGTGCCAGCAGTCCCGGGACCGTCCCCCCTGAGCAGTTCTTC
TRBJ2-7	-	-	TRBV7-9	CASSGSPYEQYF	TGTGCCAGCAGCGGATCCCCCTACGAGCAGTACTTC
TRBJ2-1	TRBD2	-	TRBV6-5	CASSFGLAINEQFF	TGTGCCAGCAGTTTCGGACTAGCGATTAATGAGCAGTTCTTC
TRBJ2-7	TRBD2	-	TRBV5-6	CASSFSGGRNEQYF	TGTGCCAGCAGCTTTAGCGGGGGCCGCAACGAGCAGTACTTC
TRBJ2-2	-	once	TRBV6-4	CASSDSAVDTGELFF	TGTGCCAGCAGTGACTCGGCTGTTGACACCGGGGAGCTGTTTTTT
TRBJ2-7	TRBD1	-	TRBV6-5	CASSHPHRGINEQYF	TGTGCCAGCAGTCATCCTCACAGGGGGATCAACGAGCAGTACTTC
TRBJ1-5	-	-	TRBV27	CASSGPGVGSNQPQHF	TGTGCCAGCAGCGGACCAGGGGTAGGAAGCAATCAGCCCCAGCATTTT
TRBJ1-1	TRBD1	few	TRBV4-2	CASSQDWGRTGGTEAFF	TGTGCCAGCAGCCAAGATTGGGGGAGGACAGGGGGCACTGAAGCTTTCTTT
TRBJ2-1	-	-	TRBV5-6	CASSLFPQTTNEQFF	TGTGCCAGCAGCTTGTTCCCCCAGACGACAAATGAGCAGTTCTTC
TRBJ2-7	TRBD1	-	TRBV9	CASSADRGWSYEQYF	TGTGCCAGCAGCGCCGACAGGGGATGGTCCTACGAGCAGTACTTC
TRBJ2-5	-	-	TRBV7-8	CASSLSPMGGTKETQYF	TGTGCCAGCAGCTTATCTCCTATGGGCGGGACAAAAGAGACCCAGTACTTC
TRBJ2-2	-	-	TRBV2	CASSVQPISGELFF	TGTGCCAGCAGTGTACAGCCAATTTCTGGGGAGCTGTTTTTT
TRBJ1-5	-	-	TRBV27	CASSLYSNNQPQHF	TGTGCCAGCAGTCTTTACTCCAACAATCAGCCCCAGCATTTT
TRBJ2-2	-	-	TRBV21-1	CASSKYGDRGELDTGELFF	TGTGCCAGCAGCAAATATGGGGACAGGGGAGAATTGGACACCGGGGAGCTGTTTTTT
TRBJ2-3	TRBD1	few	TRBV5-6	CASSLRDRWRDTQYF	TGTGCCAGCAGCCTTCGGGACAGGTGGAGGGATACGCAGTATTTT
TRBJ1-3	-	-	TRBV7-9	CASTLGLGNTIYF	TGTGCCAGCACCTTGGGACTTGGAAACACCATATATTTT
TRBJ2-7	TRBD1	-	TRBV2	CATGRQGADEQYF	TGTGCCACAGGTCGTCAGGGGGCCGACGAGCAGTACTTC
TRBJ2-3	-	-	TRBV4-3	CASSQEMGVSDTQYF	TGCGCCAGCAGCCAAGAAATGGGGGTTTCAGATACGCAGTATTTT
TRBJ2-7	-	-	TRBV27	CASSFAASPGYEQYF	TGTGCCAGCAGTTTCGCGGCTAGCCCGGGGTACGAGCAGTACTTC
TRBJ2-1	TRBD2	few	TRBV9	CASSVSRTSGVYNEQFF	TGTGCCAGCAGCGTATCCCGGACTAGCGGGGTCTACAATGAGCAGTTCTTC
TRBJ1-4	-	-	TRBV5-6	CASSLAGGNEKLFF	TGTGCCAGCAGCTTGGCCGGGGGCAATGAAAAACTGTTTTTT
TRBJ1-2	-	-	TRBV7-9	CASLAGPGGGYTF	TGTGCCAGCCTAGCCGGCCCTGGGGGAGGCTACACCTTC
TRBJ2-5	-	-	TRBV7-2	CASSPEQHLLYSETQYF	TGTGCCAGCAGCCCCGAACAGCATCTTCTGTATTCCGAGACCCAGTACTTC
TRBJ1-2	-	once	TRBV4-3	CASSHQGRNHYGYTF	TGCGCCAGCAGCCACCAAGGACGGAACCACTATGGCTACACCTTC
TRBJ1-2	TRBD1	-	TRBV5-6	CASSLRQGADGNGYTF	TGTGCCAGCAGCCTCCGGCAGGGGGCCGATGGGAATGGCTACACCTTC
TRBJ2-1	TRBD1	-	TRBV9	CASSAQGLEQFF	TGTGCCAGCAGCGCACAGGGGTTGGAGCAGTTCTTC
TRBJ1-1	-	once	TRBV25-1	CASSPGMNTEAFF	TGTGCCAGCAGTCCGGGGATGAACACTGAAGCTTTCTTT
TRBJ2-2	TRBD2	-	TRBV5-4	CASSSGLAGLNTGELFF	TGTGCCAGCAGCTCGGGACTAGCGGGCTTGAACACCGGGGAGCTGTTTTTT
TRBJ2-3	-	-	TRBV7-2	CASSYLLTLTDTQYF	TGTGCCAGCAGCTACCTACTCACCCTCACAGATACGCAGTATTTT
TRBJ2-1	TRBD2	-	TRBV19	CASIGTSHNEQFF	TGTGCCAGTATAGGGACTAGCCACAATGAGCAGTTCTTC
TRBJ1-5	-	-	TRBV7-9	CASSFPNQPQHF	TGTGCCAGCAGCTTCCCAAATCAGCCCCAGCATTTT
TRBJ2-1	-	-	TRBV27	CASVAGSSYNEQFF	TGTGCCAGCGTCGCCGGTAGCTCCTACAATGAGCAGTTCTTC
TRBJ2-7	-	medium-sized	TRBV6-4	CASSDSIGCGEQFYEQYF	TGTGCCAGCAGTGACTCGATAGGATGTGGGGAGCAATTCTACGAGCAGTACTTC
TRBJ2-1	-	-	TRBV7-2	CASSAGGAPYNEQFF	TGTGCCAGTTCCGCCGGCGGGGCTCCCTACAATGAGCAGTTCTTC
TRBJ2-1	TRBD2	-	TRBV2	CASGGLAGNEQFF	TGTGCCAGCGGCGGACTAGCGGGCAATGAGCAGTTCTTC
TRBJ2-1	TRBD1	-	TRBV20-1	CSVIQGNEQFF	TGCAGTGTCATACAGGGGAATGAGCAGTTCTTC
TRBJ1-2	-	-	TRBV9	CASSADSRGYTF	TGTGCCAGCAGCGCCGACAGTAGGGGCTACACCTTC
TRBJ2-3	-	-	TRBV12-5	CASGPQRVRDTQYF	TGTGCTAGTGGGCCCCAGCGGGTAAGAGATACGCAGTATTTT
TRBJ1-4	-	-	TRBV4-2	CASSQREASRNEKLFF	TGTGCCAGCAGCCAGCGGGAGGCCTCTCGTAATGAAAAACTGTTTTTT
TRBJ2-3	-	-	TRBV27	CASSWGVGADTQYF	TGTGCCAGCAGCTGGGGAGTGGGTGCAGATACGCAGTATTTT
TRBJ2-3	-	few	TRBV6-4	CASSDSMGGPDTQYF	TGTGCCAGCAGTGACTCGATGGGGGGGCCAGATACGCAGTATTTT
TRBJ1-5	-	-	TRBV27	CASSFAGASNQPQHF	TGTGCCAGCAGTTTTGCAGGGGCTAGCAATCAGCCCCAGCATTTT
TRBJ2-3	TRBD1	-	TRBV13	CASSSNRGRGTDTQYF	TGTGCCAGCAGCTCCAACAGGGGGCGCGGGACAGATACGCAGTATTTT
TRBJ2-5	TRBD1	-	TRBV5-4	CASSLRQGAGETQYF	TGTGCCAGCAGCTTGCGACAGGGGGCGGGGGAGACCCAGTACTTC
TRBJ1-5	-	-	TRBV4-2	CASSQEGDRAQPQHF	TGTGCCAGCAGCCAAGAAGGGGATAGGGCTCAGCCCCAGCATTTT
TRBJ2-7	TRBD1	-	TRBV27	CASSLSRQGPSYEQYF	TGTGCCAGCAGTTTATCTCGACAGGGGCCCTCCTACGAGCAGTACTTC